This is a list of T cell receptor beta chains from one sample in a study of human T cells and chemical hapten exposure. TCRdb ran MiXCR on the RACE reads and lists one entry per CDR3 protein. Here the sample spans approximately 350,000 distinct CDR3 sequences, 5.5% to 8% being singletons. The sample here was whole blood, taken in connection with sensitization to the hapten diphenylcyclopropenone (DPC). All receptors derive from a woman aged 18-29 years with alopecia areata. Some clones in this sample may be carry-over from other donors' samples. Both conserved end residues are part of each CDR3. D genes are given only for firm matches. Clone size is shown for a subset of rows, as once, few, many or a class of expanded clone.

D	size	J	V	CDR3	DNA
NA	NA	TRBJ1-5	TRBV20-1	CSASSGLGRSNQPQHF	TGCAGTGCGTCGAGCGGGCTGGGGCGTAGCAATCAGCCCCAGCATTTT
TRBD1	few	TRBJ1-1	TRBV18	CASSPDRAMNTEAFF	TGTGCCAGCTCACCGGACAGGGCAATGAACACTGAAGCTTTCTTT
NA	NA	TRBJ2-5	TRBV3-1	CASSPGGLLGETQYF	TGTGCCAGCAGTCCCGGAGGGCTCCTGGGGGAGACCCAGTACTTC
TRBD1	many	TRBJ2-1	TRBV4-1	CASSRTGLAEQFF	TGCGCCAGCAGCCGGACAGGGCTCGCTGAGCAGTTCTTC
TRBD1	few	TRBJ2-5	TRBV29-1	CSFSRGTRETQYF	TGCAGCTTTTCCAGGGGGACGCGGGAGACCCAGTACTTC
TRBD2	few	TRBJ2-1	TRBV5-4	CASSLPGVAGNEQFF	TGTGCCAGCAGCCTTCCCGGAGTAGCGGGCAATGAGCAGTTCTTC
TRBD1	few	TRBJ2-1	TRBV6-6	CASIGQGRSTHEQFF	TGTGCCAGCATTGGACAGGGGCGTTCCACCCATGAGCAGTTCTTC
NA	many	TRBJ2-1	TRBV4-1	CASSQVPQNEQFF	TGCGCCAGCAGCCAAGTTCCCCAAAATGAGCAGTTCTTC
NA	many	TRBJ2-3	TRBV7-2	CASSQQGTDTQYF	TGTGCCAGCAGCCAACAGGGCACAGATACGCAGTATTTT
TRBD1	few	TRBJ1-1	TRBV6-2/TRBV6-3	CASSYTFAGTDEAFF	TGTGCCAGCAGTTACACCTTCGCCGGGACAGATGAAGCTTTCTTT
NA	NA	TRBJ1-6	TRBV7-2	CASSFGGTYNSPLHF	TGTGCCAGCAGCTTTGGCGGGACCTACAATTCACCCCTCCACTTT
TRBD1	many	TRBJ1-5	TRBV4-3	CASSQGIQGFTQPQHF	TGCGCCAGCAGCCAAGGAATACAGGGGTTTACGCAGCCCCAGCATTTT
NA	few	TRBJ2-5	TRBV9	CASSLKLGTDQETQYF	TGTGCCAGCAGCTTAAAACTCGGGACGGACCAAGAGACCCAGTACTTC
NA	few	TRBJ1-1	TRBV20-1	CSARWPNGDTEAFF	TGCAGTGCCCGCTGGCCGAATGGGGACACTGAAGCTTTCTTT
NA	many	TRBJ2-3	TRBV4-3	CASSPSGSPDTQYF	TGCGCCAGCAGCCCAAGCGGGTCCCCAGATACGCAGTATTTT
NA	NA	TRBJ1-5	TRBV19	CASKEGYGNQPQHF	TGTGCCAGTAAGGAGGGCTATGGCAATCAGCCCCAGCATTTT
NA	NA	TRBJ2-2	TRBV9	CASSSPTGGLFF	TGTGCCAGCAGTTCCCCAACCGGGGGGCTGTTTTTT
NA	NA	TRBJ2-4	TRBV29-1	CSVEDRNIQYF	TGCAGCGTTGAAGATAGAAACATTCAGTACTTC
NA	NA	TRBJ2-3	TRBV27	CASSLSPVGARRADTQYF	TGTGCCAGCAGTTTATCTCCAGTTGGGGCCCGGCGGGCAGATACGCAGTATTTT
TRBD2	many	TRBJ2-2	TRBV5-1	CASSLAPLAGALTGELFF	TGCGCCAGCAGCTTGGCCCCACTAGCGGGGGCTCTCACCGGGGAGCTGTTTTTT
TRBD1	NA	TRBJ1-4	TRBV7-8	CASSFRTGFGEKLFF	TGTGCCAGCAGCTTTCGGACAGGGTTCGGTGAAAAACTGTTTTTT
NA	few	TRBJ1-4	TRBV20-1	CSVQGGDEKLFF	TGCAGTGTTCAAGGAGGGGATGAAAAACTGTTTTTT
NA	many	TRBJ2-3	TRBV2	CASSLTSRVDTQYF	TGTGCCAGCAGTCTCACTTCGAGGGTTGATACGCAGTATTTT
NA	NA	TRBJ1-6	TRBV6-2/TRBV6-3	CASSYPTDGITSPLHF	TGTGCCAGCAGTTACCCTACGGACGGGATTACGTCACCCCTCCACTTT
TRBD1	many	TRBJ2-1	TRBV2	CATRDRVDNEQFF	TGTGCCACCCGGGACAGGGTTGACAATGAGCAGTTCTTC
TRBD1	NA	TRBJ1-5	TRBV6-1	CASRTGESQPQHF	TGTGCCAGCAGGACAGGGGAAAGTCAGCCCCAGCATTTT
NA	few	TRBJ1-1	TRBV3-1	CASSPREGRQTEAFF	TGTGCCAGCAGCCCAAGGGAGGGCCGGCAAACTGAAGCTTTCTTT
TRBD2	many	TRBJ2-7	TRBV19	CASGPPSREGNYEQYF	TGTGCCAGTGGACCACCCTCACGGGAGGGGAACTACGAGCAGTACTTC
TRBD1	NA	TRBJ1-1	TRBV10-2	CASSNSDRGDTEAFF	TGCGCCAGCAGTAATTCGGACAGGGGTGACACTGAAGCTTTCTTT
TRBD1	few	TRBJ2-5	TRBV5-4	CASSLDRDETQYF	TGTGCCAGCAGCCTGGACAGGGATGAGACCCAGTACTTC
NA	few	TRBJ2-7	TRBV24-1	CATSAPSSYEQYF	TGTGCCACCAGTGCCCCGAGCTCCTACGAGCAGTACTTC
NA	few	TRBJ1-5	TRBV10-3	CAISEVGDQPQHF	TGTGCCATCAGTGAGGTCGGGGATCAGCCCCAGCATTTT
TRBD1	many	TRBJ1-4	TRBV6-5	CASRGQSLGLFF	TGTGCCAGCAGGGGACAGTCGCTAGGACTGTTTTTT
NA	few	TRBJ1-4	TRBV12-3/TRBV12-4	CASSQRGATNEKLFF	TGTGCCAGCAGTCAGCGGGGAGCGACTAATGAAAAACTGTTTTTT
NA	NA	TRBJ1-2	TRBV10-3	CAISGAPGGTDYGYTF	TGTGCCATCAGTGGGGCCCCGGGAGGGACCGACTATGGCTACACCTTC
NA	NA	TRBJ1-2	TRBV6-1	CASSLLTEALDPYGYTF	TGTGCCAGCAGCCTCCTGACCGAGGCCCTGGACCCCTATGGCTACACCTTC
NA	NA	TRBJ2-3	TRBV3-1	CASSQAHMGLMDTQYF	TGTGCCAGCAGCCAAGCCCACATGGGGTTGATGGATACGCAGTATTTT
TRBD1	NA	TRBJ2-7	TRBV9	CASSVGPPRQGAYEQYF	TGTGCCAGCAGCGTAGGCCCCCCCAGACAGGGGGCTTACGAGCAGTACTTC
TRBD2	many	TRBJ2-3	TRBV6-4	CASSDERGASDTQYF	TGTGCCAGCAGTGACGAGCGGGGGGCGTCAGATACGCAGTATTTT
NA	NA	TRBJ1-6	TRBV7-9	CATQKGDGDSPLHF	TGTGCCACACAAAAGGGAGACGGGGATTCACCCCTCCACTTT
TRBD1	many	TRBJ1-5	TRBV28	CASSPSSRDRDSYSNQPQHF	TGTGCCAGCAGTCCTTCCAGTCGAGACAGGGACAGTTATAGCAATCAGCCCCAGCATTTT
TRBD1	many	TRBJ1-5	TRBV9	CASSGGTEGQPQHF	TGTGCCAGCAGCGGAGGGACAGAAGGTCAGCCCCAGCATTTT
NA	NA	TRBJ1-5	TRBV6-1	CASSEIRGEEPQHF	TGTGCCAGCAGTGAGATCAGGGGCGAGGAGCCCCAGCATTTT
TRBD1	few	TRBJ1-1	TRBV7-9	CASSSETGGRPEAFF	TGTGCCAGCAGCTCGGAAACAGGGGGGAGGCCTGAAGCTTTCTTT
TRBD1	many	TRBJ1-1	TRBV28	CASSLSVFSDRDTEAFF	TGTGCCAGCAGTTTATCCGTCTTCTCGGACAGGGACACTGAAGCTTTCTTT
NA	few	TRBJ2-1	TRBV20-1	CSARDSPGNEQFF	TGCAGTGCTAGAGATTCCCCAGGGAATGAGCAGTTCTTC
NA	NA	TRBJ1-1	TRBV21-1	CATQGAWNTEAFF	TGTGCCACACAGGGGGCATGGAACACTGAAGCTTTCTTT
TRBD2	few	TRBJ2-5	TRBV29-1	CSASLAEKETQYF	TGCAGCGCCTCGCTAGCGGAGAAAGAGACCCAGTACTTC
NA	NA	TRBJ2-1	TRBV12-3/TRBV12-4	CASSLFRRDEQFF	TGTGCCAGCAGTCTCTTTAGGAGGGATGAGCAGTTCTTC
TRBD1	NA	TRBJ1-1	TRBV10-3	CAISKTGENTEAFF	TGTGCCATCAGCAAGACAGGGGAGAACACTGAAGCTTTCTTT
NA	NA	TRBJ1-1	TRBV6-1	CASSEWGSTEAFF	TGTGCCAGCAGTGAATGGGGTAGCACTGAAGCTTTCTTT
NA	many	TRBJ1-1	TRBV29-1	CSVELKNTEAFF	TGCAGCGTTGAATTAAAGAACACTGAAGCTTTCTTT
TRBD2	few	TRBJ2-3	TRBV20-1	CSAIIAGGPDTQYF	TGCAGTGCTATCATAGCGGGGGGGCCAGATACGCAGTATTTT
NA	many	TRBJ2-1	TRBV7-3	CASSLSPVNWNSYNEQFF	TGTGCCAGCAGCTTGTCCCCTGTGAATTGGAACTCCTACAATGAGCAGTTCTTC
TRBD1	NA	TRBJ1-3	TRBV3-1	CASSPSPIVTGGRSGNTIYF	TGTGCCAGCAGCCCCTCGCCAATTGTGACAGGGGGCCGCTCTGGAAACACCATATATTTT
NA	few	TRBJ1-1	TRBV4-2	CASSQNQGMNTEAFF	TGTGCCAGCAGCCAAAATCAGGGGATGAACACTGAAGCTTTCTTT
NA	many	TRBJ1-3	TRBV7-6	CASSRSASSGNTIYF	TGTGCCAGCAGTCGGAGTGCTAGCTCTGGAAACACCATATATTTT
NA	few	TRBJ2-3	TRBV2	CASSEGMGRTDTQYF	TGTGCCAGCAGTGAAGGTATGGGGCGCACAGATACGCAGTATTTT